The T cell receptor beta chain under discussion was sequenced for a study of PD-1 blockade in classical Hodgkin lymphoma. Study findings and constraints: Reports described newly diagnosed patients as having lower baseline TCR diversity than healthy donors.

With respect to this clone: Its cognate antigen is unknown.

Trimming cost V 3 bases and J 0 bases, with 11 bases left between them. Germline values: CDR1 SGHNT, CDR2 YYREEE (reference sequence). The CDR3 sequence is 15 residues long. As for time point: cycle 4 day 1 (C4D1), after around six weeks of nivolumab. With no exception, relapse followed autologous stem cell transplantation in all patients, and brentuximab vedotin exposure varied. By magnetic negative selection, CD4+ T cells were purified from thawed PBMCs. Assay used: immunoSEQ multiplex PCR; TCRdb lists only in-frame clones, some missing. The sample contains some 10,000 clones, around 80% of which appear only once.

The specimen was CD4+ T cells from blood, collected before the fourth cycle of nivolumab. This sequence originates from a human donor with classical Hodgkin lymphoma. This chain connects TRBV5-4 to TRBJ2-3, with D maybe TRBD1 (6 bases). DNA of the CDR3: TGTGCCAGCAGCTCAGGACAGCCCAGCACAGATACGCAGTATTTT. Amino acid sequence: CASSSGQPSTDTQYF.